This record covers a single T cell receptor beta chain. The sample belongs to a study of blood T cells in healthy people across ages. Germline CDR1 LGHNA, CDR2 YSLEER. This CDR3 contains 16 residues. V shed 0 bases, J shed 3 bases, and the junction held 4 bases outside the gene matches. Together with a sample-barcoded 5' primer, a J-beta primer mix was included in a second PCR lasting 7 to 11 cycles. Each CDR3 protein gets one entry after TCRdb re-called the 5' RACE reads with MiXCR. Of 600,000 to 1,000,000 distinct CDR3 sequences detected, roughly 60% appear once; the ten largest clones hold roughly 22%.

This TCR was recovered from a man aged 25-45 years in good health. Sequences were obtained from blood. The V and J genes are TRBV4-3 and TRBJ2-1; 8 bases map to TRBD2. CDR3 sequence: CASSQEVAGIYNEQFF. The CDR3 DNA reads TGCGCCAGCAGCCAAGAGGTAGCGGGAATCTACAATGAGCAGTTCTTC.